Listed below are T cell receptor beta chains from one sample, sequenced in a study of human CD8 memory T cell subsets. TCRdb reprocessed the 5' RACE reads, keeping one entry per CDR3 protein, no DNA. The sample spans around 7,500 distinct CDR3 sequences; the ten largest clones claim approximately 21%. Sequences were obtained from CD8+ T cells from PBMCs. The receptors come from a human donor in good health. Both conserved end residues are part of each CDR3. Clone size is shown for a subset of rows, as once, few, many or a class of expanded clone.

cdr3_length	clone_size	v_call	j_call	cdr3_aa
15	medium-sized	TRBV27	TRBJ2-1	CASSLDGSSYNEQFF
16	-	TRBV5-4	TRBJ2-1	CASSLAWGSSYNEQFF
16	medium-sized	TRBV20-1	TRBJ1-1	CSARDTTTDNRPEAFF
14	-	TRBV6-2/TRBV6-3	TRBJ2-1	CASTADGAYNEQFF
15	-	TRBV27	TRBJ1-6	CASSPSASLGSPLHF
15	-	TRBV30	TRBJ2-1	CAWSTPGGGQNEQFF
12	-	TRBV4-1	TRBJ2-1	CASSQDANEQFF
13	-	TRBV4-3	TRBJ2-7	CASSQGRSYEQYF
13	-	TRBV4-3	TRBJ2-7	CASSKGPSYEQYF
12	large	TRBV29-1	TRBJ1-2	CSGETDNYGYTF
15	-	TRBV7-8	TRBJ2-1	CASSRLAGGSDEQFF
12	large	TRBV2	TRBJ2-1	CASSETGSEQFF
13	-	TRBV29-1	TRBJ2-1	CSAPVPIGNEQFF
15	-	TRBV20-1	TRBJ2-3	CSARDLRGRADTQYF
13	-	TRBV20-1	TRBJ2-1	CSVPGQGDNEQFF
15	-	TRBV14	TRBJ1-5	CASSQDGTPPEPQHF
12	-	TRBV4-1	TRBJ2-3	CASSGWRHTQYF
13	-	TRBV7-9	TRBJ1-1	CATLMGPQPEAFF
15	-	TRBV28	TRBJ2-3	CASSPWGLSTDTQYF
16	-	TRBV12-3/TRBV12-4	TRBJ1-5	CASSPLDRGMDQPQHF
12	-	TRBV7-8	TRBJ2-1	CASSPGTQEQFF
13	-	TRBV5-5	TRBJ2-3	CASSFGSTDTQYF
16	-	TRBV6-6	TRBJ2-7	CASSLGGGTLSYEQYF
16	-	TRBV2	TRBJ2-5	CASSQNVAVYQETQYF
13	medium-sized	TRBV19	TRBJ2-7	CASSIVEGSEQYF
13	-	TRBV7-9	TRBJ1-1	CASSWLLNTEAFF
13	-	TRBV29-1	TRBJ1-1	CSVEAGVNTEAFF